This TCR beta chain was retrieved from a study of OX40 agonist ivuxolimab in advanced cancers. Study summary: In this trial design, patients received ivuxolimab intravenously at 0.01 to 10 mg/kg every 2 weeks. Study results and caveats: Compared with others, partial responders at 0.1-3.0 mg/kg displayed clonal expansion among the lowest. Clones of CD4+ and CD8+ blood T cells grew by week 6 at doses of 0.1 to 3.0 mg/kg. Normalized T-cell clonal expansion was also low in a subset of nonresponders.

This table comes from immunoSEQ multiplex PCR, and its TCRdb copy is limited to in-frame clones, with some not included. The data contain about 68,000 clones, around four fifths of them singletons. This clone is medium-sized (0.01 to 0.1%) in the sample. What it recognizes is unknown. V lost 3 bases to trimming and J lost 0 bases, with 8 bases between them. The CDR3 totals 15 residues. CDR1 is SGHAT, CDR2 FQNNGV, per germline. The sample was CD4+ or CD8+ T cells sorted from blood, taken in a trial of the OX40 agonist ivuxolimab. The chain combines TRBV11-2 with TRBJ2-2; D is unclear. The sequence derives from an adult with an advanced solid tumor such as melanoma, head and neck, liver or kidney cancer. Written as DNA, the CDR3 is TGTGCCAGCAGCTTCGGCACTACGAACACCGGGGAGCTGTTTTTT. It translates to CASSFGTTNTGELFF.